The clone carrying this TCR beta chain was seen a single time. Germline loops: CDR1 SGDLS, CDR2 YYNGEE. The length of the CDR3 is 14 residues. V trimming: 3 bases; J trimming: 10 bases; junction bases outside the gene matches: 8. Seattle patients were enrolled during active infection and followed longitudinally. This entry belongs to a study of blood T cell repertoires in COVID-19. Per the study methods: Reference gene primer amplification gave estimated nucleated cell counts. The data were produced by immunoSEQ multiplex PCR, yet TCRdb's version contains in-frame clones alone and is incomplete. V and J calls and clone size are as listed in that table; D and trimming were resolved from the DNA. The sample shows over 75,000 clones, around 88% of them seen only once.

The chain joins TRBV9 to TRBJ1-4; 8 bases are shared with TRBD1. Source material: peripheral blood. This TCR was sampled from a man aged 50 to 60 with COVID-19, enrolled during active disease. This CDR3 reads CASSEGPTGGKLFF. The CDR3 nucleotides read TGTGCCAGCAGCGAGGGACCTACAGGGGGAAAACTGTTTTTT.